This is a list of T cell receptor beta chains from one sample in a study of control samples from healthy donors and cancer patients. TCRdb's copy holds only in-frame clones and misses some; the assay was immunoSEQ multiplex PCR. The repertoire consists of 230,000 or so clones, with roughly 94% occurring once and the leading ten covering 1.5%. Sequencing was performed on blood. These receptors originate from a man aged 50-59 years in good health. CDR3s include the opening cysteine and the closing phenylalanine or tryptophan. D genes are given only for firm matches. Only some rows state a clone size, as once, few, many or a class for expanded clones.

>-|TRBD2|TRBJ2-1|TRBV5-1
CASSSAGTTGNEQFF
TGCGCCAGCAGCTCTGCAGGGACTACCGGGAATGAGCAGTTCTTC
>-|-|TRBJ1-1|TRBV7-2
CASSLGAHRNTEAFF
TGTGCCAGCAGCTTAGGGGCTCACAGGAACACTGAAGCTTTCTTT
>-|-|TRBJ1-2|TRBV28
CASSSGRSYGYTF
TGTGCCAGCAGTTCGGGCAGATCCTATGGCTACACCTTC
>-|TRBD1|TRBJ1-2|TRBV11-2
CASSFTLGTGGQGYTF
TGTGCCAGCAGCTTTACTTTAGGGACAGGGGGCCAAGGCTACACCTTC
>-|-|TRBJ2-2|TRBV7-9
CASSSQGPKDTGELFF
TGTGCCAGTAGCTCACAGGGTCCCAAGGACACCGGGGAGCTGTTTTTT
>-|-|TRBJ1-3|TRBV19
CASSPPGRSGNTIYF
TGTGCCAGTAGTCCGCCAGGGCGCTCTGGAAACACCATATATTTT
>-|-|TRBJ1-5|TRBV5-4
CASSLGQDFNQPQHF
TGTGCCAGCAGCTTGGGACAGGACTTTAATCAGCCCCAGCATTTT
>-|TRBD2|TRBJ2-5|TRBV7-6
CASSPRGGPLQETQYF
TGTGCCAGCAGCCCCCGGGGAGGGCCGTTGCAAGAGACCCAGTACTTC
>-|-|TRBJ1-2|TRBV9
CASSVGPGVREGYTF
TGTGCCAGCAGCGTAGGACCGGGGGTTAGAGAGGGCTACACCTTC
>-|-|TRBJ2-3|TRBV5-4
CASSFNRRSTDTQYF
TGTGCCAGCAGCTTCAACAGGAGAAGCACAGATACGCAGTATTTT
>-|-|TRBJ1-1|TRBV6-5
CASRARSGTEAFF
TGTGCCAGCAGGGCCAGGAGTGGCACTGAAGCTTTCTTT
>-|-|TRBJ1-4|TRBV5-1
CASSSTSVNEKLFF
TGCGCCAGCAGTTCGACATCCGTTAATGAAAAACTGTTTTTT
>-|-|TRBJ2-5|TRBV7-9
CASSLYTGQETQYF
TGTGCCAGCAGCCTATACACCGGTCAAGAGACCCAGTACTTC
>-|-|TRBJ1-5|TRBV28
CASSPWGRVGQPQHF
TGTGCCAGCAGCCCATGGGGCAGGGTTGGGCAGCCCCAGCATTTT
>-|-|TRBJ2-2|TRBV24-1
CATSVGSVGELFF
TGTGCCACCAGTGTGGGGTCCGTCGGGGAGCTGTTTTTT
>once|-|TRBJ1-1|TRBV13
CASSLGGSGAFF
TGTGCCAGCAGCTTAGGAGGGTCGGGAGCTTTCTTT
>few|-|TRBJ1-4|TRBV7-2
CASSTRRGGEKLFF
TGTGCCAGCAGCACCCGCAGGGGAGGCGAAAAACTGTTTTTT
>-|-|TRBJ1-1|TRBV7-2
CASSLAEGTEAFF
TGTGCCAGCAGCTTAGCGGAGGGAACTGAAGCTTTCTTT
>-|-|TRBJ1-2|TRBV28
CASSLLGNYGYTF
TGTGCCAGCAGTTTATTGGGGAACTATGGCTACACCTTC
>-|TRBD2|TRBJ2-1|TRBV5-1
CASSLGTSGGRNNEQFF
TGCGCCAGCAGCTTGGGGACTAGCGGGGGGCGGAACAATGAGCAGTTCTTC